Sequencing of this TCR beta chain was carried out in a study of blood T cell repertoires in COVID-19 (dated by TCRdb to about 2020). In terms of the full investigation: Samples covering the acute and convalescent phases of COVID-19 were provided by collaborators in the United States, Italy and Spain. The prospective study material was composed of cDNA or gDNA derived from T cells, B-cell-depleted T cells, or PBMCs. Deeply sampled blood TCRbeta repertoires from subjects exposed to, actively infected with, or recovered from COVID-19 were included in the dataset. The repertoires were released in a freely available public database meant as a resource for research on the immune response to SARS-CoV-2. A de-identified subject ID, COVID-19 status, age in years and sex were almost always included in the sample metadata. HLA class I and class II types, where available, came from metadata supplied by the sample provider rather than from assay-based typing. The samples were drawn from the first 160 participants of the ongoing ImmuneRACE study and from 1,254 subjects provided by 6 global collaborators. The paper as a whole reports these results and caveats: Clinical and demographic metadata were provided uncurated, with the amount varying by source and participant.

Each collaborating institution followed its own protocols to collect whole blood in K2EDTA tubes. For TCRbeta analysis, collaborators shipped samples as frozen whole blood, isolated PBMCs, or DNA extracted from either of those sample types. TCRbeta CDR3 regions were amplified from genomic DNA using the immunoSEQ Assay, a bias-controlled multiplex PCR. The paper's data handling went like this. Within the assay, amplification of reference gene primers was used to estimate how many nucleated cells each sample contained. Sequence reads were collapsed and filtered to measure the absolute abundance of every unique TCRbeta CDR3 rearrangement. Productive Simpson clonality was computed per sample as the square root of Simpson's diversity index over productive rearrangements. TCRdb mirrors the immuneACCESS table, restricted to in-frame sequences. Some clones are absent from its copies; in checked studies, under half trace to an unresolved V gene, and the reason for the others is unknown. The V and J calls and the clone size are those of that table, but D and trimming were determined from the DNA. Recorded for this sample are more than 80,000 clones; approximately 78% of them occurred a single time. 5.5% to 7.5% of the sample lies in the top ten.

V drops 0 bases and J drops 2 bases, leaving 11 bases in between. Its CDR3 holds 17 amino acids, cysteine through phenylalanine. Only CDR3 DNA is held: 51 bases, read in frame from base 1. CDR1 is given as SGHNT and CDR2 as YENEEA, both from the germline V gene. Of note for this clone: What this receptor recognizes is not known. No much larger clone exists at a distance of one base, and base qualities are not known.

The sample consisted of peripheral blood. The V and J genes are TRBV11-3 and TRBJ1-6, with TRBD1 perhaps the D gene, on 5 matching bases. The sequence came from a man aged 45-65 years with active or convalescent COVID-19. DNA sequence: TGTGCCAGCAGCTTAGATCGAGACAGACCCTATAATTCACCCCTCCACTTT. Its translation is CASSLDRDRPYNSPLHF.